This paragraph covers one T cell receptor beta chain sequence. Its antigen is as yet unknown. As every portion of the isolated RNA was reverse transcribed, the sequencing read expressed TCRB transcripts. About 3.6 million reads were obtained on average from naive, central memory and regulatory T cell samples. Only in-frame clones appear in the TCRdb table, and some are missing; sequencing was by immunoSEQ multiplex PCR. The table has about 170,000 clones, over 6% seen once. The data were obtained in a study of beta chain features in type 1 diabetes. Study-wide findings and caveats: Compared with healthy donors, patients appeared to share more similar naive, central memory and regulatory TCRB repertoires. Patients with Type 1 diabetes showed moderately but significantly shorter TCRB CDR3s in all four CD4+ subsets.

The CDR3 is made up of 14 amino acids. V lost 1 base, J lost 5 bases, and 12 bases lay in between. Germline CDR1 reads SGHRS; CDR2 reads YFSETQ. Sequencing was carried out using central memory CD4+ T cells from blood. The source is a man younger than 35 with type 1 diabetes. This chain uses TRBV5-1 with TRBJ1-2; D gene ambiguous. The CDR3 coding sequence is TGCGCCAGCAGCTTGCCGGAGGTGGAGTATGGCTACACCTTC. Translation: CASSLPEVEYGYTF.